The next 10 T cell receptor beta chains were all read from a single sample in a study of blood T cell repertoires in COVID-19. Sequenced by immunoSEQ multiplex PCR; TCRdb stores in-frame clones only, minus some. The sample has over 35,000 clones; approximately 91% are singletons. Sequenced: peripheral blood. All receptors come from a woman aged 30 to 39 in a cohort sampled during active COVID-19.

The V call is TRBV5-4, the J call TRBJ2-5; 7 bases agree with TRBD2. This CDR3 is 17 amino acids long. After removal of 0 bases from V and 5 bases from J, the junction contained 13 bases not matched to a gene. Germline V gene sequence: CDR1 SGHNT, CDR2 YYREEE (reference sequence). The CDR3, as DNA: TGTGCCAGCAGCTTGGGTCCCCGCCTGGGCGGGGGTGAGACCCAGTACTTC. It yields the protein CASSLGPRLGGGETQYF.

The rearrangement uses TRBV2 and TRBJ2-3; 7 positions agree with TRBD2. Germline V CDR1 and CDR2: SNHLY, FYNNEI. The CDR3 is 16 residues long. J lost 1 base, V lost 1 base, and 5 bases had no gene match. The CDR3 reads CASSEDRLAGTDTQYF. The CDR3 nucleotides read TGTGCCAGCAGTGAAGATCGACTAGCAGGCACAGATACGCAGTATTTT.

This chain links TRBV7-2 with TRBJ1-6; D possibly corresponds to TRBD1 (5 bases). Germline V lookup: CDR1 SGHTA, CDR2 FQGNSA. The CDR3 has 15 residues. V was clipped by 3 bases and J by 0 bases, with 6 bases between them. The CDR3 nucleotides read TGTGCCAGCAGCTTGGGGGGCTCCTATAATTCACCCCTCCACTTT. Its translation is CASSLGGSYNSPLHF. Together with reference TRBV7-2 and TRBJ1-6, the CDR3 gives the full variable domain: GAGVSQSPSNKVTEKGKDVELRCDPISGHTALYWYRQSLGQGLEFLIYFQGNSAPDKSGLPSDRFSAERTGGSVSTLTIQRTQQEDSAVYLCASSLGGSYNSPLHFGNGTRLTVT.

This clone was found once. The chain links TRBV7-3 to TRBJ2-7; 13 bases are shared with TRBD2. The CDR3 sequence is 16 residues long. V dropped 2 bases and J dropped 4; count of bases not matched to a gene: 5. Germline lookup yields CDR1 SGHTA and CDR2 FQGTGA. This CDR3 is CASSLSWTSGSYEQYF. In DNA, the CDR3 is TGTGCCAGCAGCTTATCATGGACTAGCGGGAGTTACGAGCAGTACTTC.

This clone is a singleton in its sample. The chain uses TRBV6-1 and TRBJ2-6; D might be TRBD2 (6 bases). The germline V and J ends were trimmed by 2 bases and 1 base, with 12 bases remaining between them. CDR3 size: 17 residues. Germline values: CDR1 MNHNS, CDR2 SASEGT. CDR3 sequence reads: CASSEFPGLSGANVLTF. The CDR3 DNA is TGTGCCAGCAGTGAATTCCCAGGACTATCTGGGGCCAACGTCCTGACTTTC.

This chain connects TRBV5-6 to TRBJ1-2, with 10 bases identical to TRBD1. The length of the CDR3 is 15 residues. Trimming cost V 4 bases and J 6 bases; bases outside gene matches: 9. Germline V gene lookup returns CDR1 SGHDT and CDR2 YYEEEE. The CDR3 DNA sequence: TGTGCCAGCAGCGCCCCGGGACAGGGGTTAGATGGCTACACCTTC. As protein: CASSAPGQGLDGYTF.

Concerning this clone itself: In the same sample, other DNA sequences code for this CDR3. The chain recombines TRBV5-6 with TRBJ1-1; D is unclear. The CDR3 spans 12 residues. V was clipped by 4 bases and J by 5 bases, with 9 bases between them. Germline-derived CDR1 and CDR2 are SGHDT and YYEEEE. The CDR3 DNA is TGTGCCAGCAGCCTAAGAGGGACTGAAGCTTTCTTT. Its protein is CASSLRGTEAFF.

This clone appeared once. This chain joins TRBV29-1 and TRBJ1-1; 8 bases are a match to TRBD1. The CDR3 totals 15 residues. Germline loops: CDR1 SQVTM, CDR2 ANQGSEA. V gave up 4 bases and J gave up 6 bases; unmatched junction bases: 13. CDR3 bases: TGCAGCGTTGGCTGGACAGGGCGGGGAATCCCTGAAGCTTTCTTT. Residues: CSVGWTGRGIPEAFF.

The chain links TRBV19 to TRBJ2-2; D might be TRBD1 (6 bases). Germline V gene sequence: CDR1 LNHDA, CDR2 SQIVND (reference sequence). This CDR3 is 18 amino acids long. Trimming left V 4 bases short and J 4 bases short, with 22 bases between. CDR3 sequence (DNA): TGTGCCAGTAGTACGCTCTATATCGGCAGGGGTCGCACCGGGGAGCTGTTTTTT. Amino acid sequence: CASSTLYIGRGRTGELFF. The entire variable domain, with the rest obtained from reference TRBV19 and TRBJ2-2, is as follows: DGGITQSPKYLFRKEGQNVTLSCEQNLNHDAMYWYRQDPGQGLRLIYYSQIVNDFQKGDIAEGYSVSREKKESFPLTVTSAQKNPTAFYLCASSTLYIGRGRTGELFFGEGSRLTVL.

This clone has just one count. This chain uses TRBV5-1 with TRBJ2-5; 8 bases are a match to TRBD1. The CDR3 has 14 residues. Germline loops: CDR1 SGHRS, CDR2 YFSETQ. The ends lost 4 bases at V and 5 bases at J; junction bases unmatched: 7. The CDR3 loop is CASSLRGLWETQYF. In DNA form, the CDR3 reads TGCGCCAGCAGCCTCAGGGGGCTTTGGGAGACCCAGTACTTC.